The 21 T cell receptor beta chains below were found in one sample sequenced in a study of cytomegalovirus exposure and HLA in healthy donors. The PCR had 60 Vbeta and 13 Jbeta primers. The data were produced by immunoSEQ multiplex PCR, yet TCRdb's version contains in-frame clones alone and is incomplete. Of some 110,000 clones listed, over 60% are singletons. The material sequenced was PBMCs. The receptor source for this set is a middle-aged woman in good health and CMV-seropositive.

V usage is TRBV6-5 and J usage is TRBJ1-2; no reliable D call. CDR1 MNHEY and CDR2 SVGAGI come from the germline V gene. Trimming stripped 8 bases from V and 3 bases from J, with 7 bases between. The CDR3 has 11 amino acids. CDR3 protein: CASWTDYGYTF. The DNA for the CDR3 is TGTGCCAGCTGGACTGACTATGGCTACACCTTC.

The chain is built from TRBV10-3 and TRBJ1-1; no firm D call. The CDR3 loop spans 13 amino acids. Looked up from germline, CDR1 is ENHRY and CDR2 is SYGVKD. Trimming shortened V by 5 bases and J by 1 base, and 8 bases separated the two germline ends. CDR3 DNA sequence: TGTGCCATCAGTTTACAGAAGAACACTGAAGCTTTCTTT. Amino acids: CAISLQKNTEAFF.

The CDR3 here is CASRRGGEEEKLFF. The CDR3 bases are TGTGCCAGCAGGAGGGGAGGGGAGGAAGAAAAACTGTTTTTT. V and J are TRBV2 and TRBJ1-4, with D tentatively TRBD1 (5 bases). The CDR3 is 14 residues long. V shed 6 bases and J shed 8 bases, with 16 bases lying between them. CDR1 is SNHLY, CDR2 FYNNEI, per germline. Based on the CDR3 plus reference TRBV2 and TRBJ1-4, the full variable domain is EPEVTQTPSHQVTQMGQEVILRCVPISNHLYFYWYRQILGQKVEFLVSFYNNEISEKSEIFDDQFSVERPDGSNFTLKIRSTKLEDSAMYFCASRRGGEEEKLFFGSGTQLSVL.

At least ten counts were recorded for this clone. The chain uses TRBV12-5 and TRBJ1-4; D not resolved. Trimming shortened V by 5 bases and J by 10 bases, and 14 bases separated the two germline ends. CDR1 is LGHNT, CDR2 FRNRAP, per germline. This CDR3 is 13 amino acids long. The CDR3 nucleotides are TGTGCTAGTGGTCTATGGACTGGTAGAAAACTGTTTTTT. Encoded protein: CASGLWTGRKLFF. The full variable domain, with the rest looked up from reference TRBV12-5 and TRBJ1-4, is DARVTQTPRHKVTEMGQEVTMRCQPILGHNTVFWYRQTMMQGLELLAYFRNRAPLDDSGMPKDRFSAEMPDATLATLKIQPSEPRDSAVYFCASGLWTGRKLFFGSGTQLSVL.

The chain has TRBV5-1 and TRBJ2-1, with D unresolved. Germline CDR1 and CDR2: SGHRS and YFSETQ. Trimming took 0 bases from V and 0 from J, leaving 7 bases between them. The CDR3 is made up of 15 amino acids. The CDR3 reads CASSLEQSSYNEQFF. For the CDR3, the DNA is TGCGCCAGCAGCTTGGAACAGAGCTCCTACAATGAGCAGTTCTTC.

In its sample, this clone was seen a few times. The V and J genes are TRBV19 and TRBJ1-5; perhaps TRBD1 as D (6 bases). The germline CDR1 and CDR2 sequences are LNHDA and SQIVND (reference sequence). This CDR3 region has 17 residues. Trimming shortened V by 4 bases and J by 6 bases, and 22 bases separated the two germline ends. CDR3 sequence: CASSTQDRLLAPQPQHF. For the CDR3, the DNA is TGTGCCAGTAGTACCCAGGACAGACTCTTAGCCCCTCAGCCCCAGCATTTT.

This chain links TRBV11-2 with TRBJ2-5; 7 bases agree with TRBD1. CDR1 SGHAT and CDR2 FQNNGV come from the germline V gene. CDR3 length: 15 residues. V trimming: 6 bases; J trimming: 1 base; junction bases outside the gene matches: 8. The CDR3 sequence: CASSRSTGVQETQYF. The CDR3 DNA sequence: TGTGCCAGCAGTCGTAGCACAGGGGTCCAAGAGACCCAGTACTTC.

This chain connects TRBV13 to TRBJ2-3; no firm D call. The length of the CDR3 is 13 residues. Germline V gene sequence: CDR1 PRHDT, CDR2 FYEKMQ (reference sequence). V lost 3 bases to trimming and J lost 0 bases, with 4 bases between them. The CDR3, as DNA: TGTGCCAGCAGCTTCGGGAGCACAGATACGCAGTATTTT. This translates into CASSFGSTDTQYF.

The J gene is TRBJ1-6, the V gene TRBV5-1; the D gene is possibly TRBD1 (5 bases). Per the germline V gene, CDR1 is SGHRS and CDR2 is YFSETQ. Trimming removed 0 bases from V and 5 bases from J, with 9 bases in between. The CDR3 has 15 residues. The CDR3 protein is CASSLAGPNNSPLHF. The CDR3 nucleotides read TGCGCCAGCAGCTTGGCAGGGCCAAATAATTCACCCCTCCACTTT.

The rearrangement uses TRBV25-1 and TRBJ2-6; possibly TRBD2 for D (6 bases). CDR3 length: 17 amino acids. In germline, CDR1 is MGHDK, CDR2 SYGVNS. V was pared by 2 bases and J by 2 bases, with 13 bases between. The CDR3 bases are TGTGCCAGCAGTGAAGAGGCCTCGGGGGCTGGGGCCAACGTCCTGACTTTC. Translated: CASSEEASGAGANVLTF.

The gene calls are TRBV30 and TRBJ2-1; 11 bases fit TRBD1. V dropped 0 bases and J dropped 6; count of bases not matched to a gene: 7. Germline V lookup: CDR1 GTSNPN, CDR2 SVGIG (reference sequence). CDR3 length: 16 residues. CDR3 DNA: TGTGCCTGGAGTGTACAACGGACAGGGGGCCGCAATGAGCAGTTCTTC. Protein product: CAWSVQRTGGRNEQFF.

The genes are TRBV19 and TRBJ2-7; a possible D gene is TRBD1 (6 bases). Germline assignment: CDR1 LNHDA and CDR2 SQIVND (reference sequence). The CDR3 is 14 residues long. The V gene lost 5 bases and the J gene lost 4 bases, with 15 bases spanning the gap. Here the CDR3 reads CASSGSDSIYEQYF. The CDR3 nucleotides read TGTGCCAGTAGTGGTTCGGACAGTATATACGAGCAGTACTTC.

The chain couples TRBV19 to TRBJ2-7; unclear D gene. This CDR3 is 12 amino acids long. Germline values: CDR1 LNHDA, CDR2 SQIVND (reference sequence). V was cut by 1 base and J by 2 bases, with 3 bases left in between. The CDR3 region has the DNA TGTGCCAGTAGTATAGGGCCCTACGAGCAGTACTTC. Its translation: CASSIGPYEQYF.

This clone was observed a handful of times. The J gene is TRBJ1-4, the V gene TRBV19; 7 nucleotides align to TRBD1. Looked up from germline, CDR1 is LNHDA and CDR2 is SQIVND (reference sequence). This CDR3 has 14 amino acids. V dropped 3 bases and J dropped 7; count of bases not matched to a gene: 5. The CDR3 sequence: CASSIQGGAEKLFF. The CDR3 nucleotides are TGTGCCAGTAGTATCCAAGGGGGCGCTGAAAAACTGTTTTTT.

This clone was counted a few times. This chain joins TRBV10-1 and TRBJ2-5; D is undetermined. Germline loops: CDR1 WNHNN, CDR2 SYGVQD (reference sequence). The CDR3 consists of 15 residues. V dropped 0 bases and J dropped 5 bases, with 13 bases sitting between them. CDR3 sequence: CASSESRGAQETQYF. CDR3 bases: TGCGCCAGCAGTGAGTCCCGAGGAGCCCAGGAGACCCAGTACTTC.

This rearrangement joins TRBV11-2 to TRBJ2-7; TRBD1 matches at 9 bases. The CDR3 runs to 13 residues. The germline CDR1 and CDR2 sequences are SGHAT and FQNNGV. Trimming cost V 5 bases and J 2 bases; bases outside gene matches: 1. DNA for the CDR3: TGTGCCAGCAGCGGACAGGGGCCCTACGAGCAGTACTTC. Translated, it gives CASSGQGPYEQYF. The full variable domain, completed using reference TRBV11-2 and TRBJ2-7, is EAGVAQSPRYKIIEKRQSVAFWCNPISGHATLYWYQQILGQGPKLLIQFQNNGVVDDSQLPKDRFSAERLKGVDSTLKIQPAKLEDSAVYLCASSGQGPYEQYFGPGTRLTVT.

J is TRBJ2-1 and V is TRBV4-2; TRBD1 might be the D (5 bases). Trimming stripped 6 bases from V and 9 bases from J, with 18 bases between. Per the germline V gene, CDR1 is LGHNA and CDR2 is YNFKEQ. CDR3 length equals 14 residues. CDR3 protein: CASSQQPGQGEQFF. The CDR3 coding sequence is TGTGCCAGCAGTCAACAACCCGGTCAGGGTGAGCAGTTCTTC.

The chain couples TRBV19 to TRBJ2-7, with 10 positions matching TRBD1. The CDR3 spans 14 residues. The V gene's germline CDR1 is LNHDA and CDR2 SQIVND (reference sequence). With V trimmed by 3 bases and J by 5 bases, 4 bases remained unmatched. CDR3 amino acids: CASSIRDRGNEQYF. In nucleotides, the CDR3 is TGTGCCAGTAGTATCCGGGACAGGGGTAACGAGCAGTACTTC.

This clone was recorded a few times. The rearrangement joins TRBV6-5 to TRBJ2-7; possibly TRBD1 for D (6 bases). The CDR3 runs to 13 residues. V lost 6 bases, J lost 3 bases, and 12 bases lay in between. CDR1 MNHEY and CDR2 SVGAGI come from the germline V gene. The DNA of the CDR3 is TGTGCCAGCAGAACAGGACAGTACTACGAGCAGTACTTC. Its translation: CASRTGQYYEQYF.

V and J are TRBV6-1 and TRBJ2-1, with D possibly being TRBD1 (6 bases). This CDR3 is built from 15 residues. Trimming pared 2 bases from V and 9 bases from J, leaving 17 bases between. Germline-derived CDR1 and CDR2 are MNHNS and SASEGT. CDR3 in amino acids: CASSERTVIGSEQFF. Here the CDR3 DNA reads TGTGCCAGCAGTGAAAGGACAGTAATTGGTTCTGAGCAGTTCTTC.

The J gene is TRBJ2-5, the V gene TRBV7-3, with 8 bases fitting TRBD2. The J segment lost 4 bases and the V segment lost 3 bases, leaving 7 bases of the junction unmatched. Germline values: CDR1 SGHTA, CDR2 FQGTGA. The CDR3 runs to 15 residues. Here the CDR3 DNA reads TGTGCCAGCAGCTTGGCGGGAGGTAGGGGAGAGACCCAGTACTTC. Translation: CASSLAGGRGETQYF.